This TCR beta chain was retrieved from a study of neurological immune-mediated disorders. Time point meaning: technical triplicate 3. TCRdb ran MiXCR on the 5' RACE reads and lists one entry per CDR3 protein. The sample records 25,000 to 35,000 distinct CDR3 sequences, about 15% being singletons. This clonotype was observed at least ten times. Germline CDR1 is SGHTA and CDR2 is FQGNSA. The trim removed 5 bases at V and 7 bases at J, leaving 9 bases unmatched. The CDR3 totals 16 residues. J is TRBJ2-2 and V is TRBV7-2; 11 bases fit TRBD1. Source material: CD4+ T cells from blood. The source of this sequence is a female donor with HTLV-1-associated myelopathy (HAM/TSP). This CDR3 is CASSTAGTGGIGELFF. CDR3 nucleotide sequence: TGTGCCAGCAGCACCGCCGGGACAGGGGGAATCGGGGAGCTGTTTTTT.